This T cell receptor (beta chain) was captured by sequencing in a study of T cells in Graves' hyperthyroidism and ophthalmopathy. In germline, CDR1 is LGHDT, CDR2 YNNKEL (reference sequence). The V and J ends lost 1 base and 3 bases respectively, with 8 bases between them. This CDR3 region has 14 residues. From RNA transcripts, TCR beta CDR3 regions were amplified. Using the HTBI primer set, a first-round RT-PCR was run on the TCR CDR3. TCRdb re-analysed the multiplex PCR reads in MiXCR, keeping a single row per CDR3 protein. The sample has about 180,000 distinct CDR3 sequences; over 8% are singletons. This clonotype was seen at least ten times.

This chain joins TRBV3-1 and TRBJ2-3; D possibly uses TRBD1 or TRBD2 (5 bases each). The sequencing input was blood. The clonotype was recovered from a woman between 18 and 29 years old with Graves' hyperthyroidism that later progressed to Graves' ophthalmopathy. The CDR3 sequence is CASSQVRETDTQYF. The CDR3 DNA reads TGTGCCAGCAGCCAAGTCAGGGAGACAGATACGCAGTATTTT.